Below are 14 T cell receptor beta chains sequenced from a single sample in a study of blood T cell repertoires in COVID-19. Generated by immunoSEQ multiplex PCR, the TCRdb table keeps only in-frame clones and is missing some. The table shows under 350,000 clones, with around 90% occurring only once. Sequenced input: peripheral blood. Receptors originate from a man aged 50 to 59 with acute or convalescent COVID-19.

The CDR3 protein is CASSYRGLRGEKLFF. CDR3 in DNA: TGTGCCAGCAGCTATCGAGGGTTACGAGGTGAAAAACTGTTTTTT. This chain joins TRBV7-2 and TRBJ1-4; no clear D. Germline V gene lookup returns CDR1 SGHTA and CDR2 FQGNSA. The length of the CDR3 is 15 residues. V shed 4 bases and J shed 7 bases, with 16 bases lying between them.

This chain links TRBV10-1 with TRBJ2-3, with 11 bases identical to TRBD2. Trimming took 8 bases from V and 1 from J; bases not matched to a gene: 5. Looked up from germline, CDR1 is WNHNN and CDR2 is SYGVQD (reference sequence). This CDR3 has 15 residues. This chain's CDR3 is CASSLAGGRTDTQYF. The DNA for the CDR3 is TGCGCCAGCTCCCTAGCGGGGGGACGCACAGATACGCAGTATTTT.

V usage is TRBV9 and J usage is TRBJ2-3; no firm D call. The CDR3 loop spans 14 amino acids. From germline, CDR1 is SGDLS and CDR2 YYNGEE. Trimming shortened V by 6 bases and J by 1 base, and 12 bases separated the two germline ends. The CDR3 spells CASTDPGGTDTQYF. The CDR3 DNA sequence: TGTGCCAGCACCGACCCCGGAGGCACAGATACGCAGTATTTT.

The CDR3 DNA follows: TGTGCCAGCAGCTTGACACTTAAGACTAGCGGTTCAGATACGCAGTATTTT. The encoded protein is CASSLTLKTSGSDTQYF. The chain links TRBV7-3 to TRBJ2-3, with TRBD2 identical over 9 bases. V shed 3 bases and J 4 bases; nucleotides not matched to a gene: 11. Germline CDR1 SGHTA, CDR2 FQGTGA. This CDR3 has 17 amino acids. Full variable domain (outside the CDR3, taken from reference TRBV7-3 and TRBJ2-3): GAGVSQTPSNKVTEKGKYVELRCDPISGHTALYWYRQSLGQGPEFLIYFQGTGAADDSGLPNDRFFAVRPEGSVSTLKIQRTERGDSAVYLCASSLTLKTSGSDTQYFGPGTRLTVL.

The chain joins TRBV6-5 to TRBJ2-7, with 12 bases matching TRBD2. This CDR3 has 15 residues. Germline-derived CDR1 and CDR2 are MNHEY and SVGAGI. J gave up 2 bases and V 6 bases, and 5 bases lay outside the gene matches. The CDR3: CASSTGTSGPYEQYF. The DNA for the CDR3 is TGTGCCAGCAGCACCGGGACTAGCGGGCCCTACGAGCAGTACTTC.

This chain links TRBV7-9 with TRBJ1-2, with D possibly matching TRBD1 (5 bases). The CDR3 totals 15 residues. Germline CDR1 and CDR2: SEHNR and FQNEAQ (reference sequence). V lost 1 base and J 4 bases, leaving 13 bases between the germline ends. The CDR3 protein is CASSLVAGGGYGYTF. CDR3 nucleotides: TGTGCCAGCAGCTTAGTAGCTGGGGGGGGCTATGGCTACACCTTC.

This chain joins TRBV5-4 and TRBJ2-7; 8 nucleotides align to TRBD2. The CDR3 loop spans 14 amino acids. V shed 2 bases, J shed 3 bases, and the junction held 4 bases outside the gene matches. CDR1 and CDR2 from the germline V gene are SGHNT and YYREEE (reference sequence). The CDR3 nucleotides are TGTGCCAGCAGCTTTGGTACTAGCGGCTACGAGCAGTACTTC. Translating it yields CASSFGTSGYEQYF.

This chain uses TRBV27 with TRBJ1-5, with TRBD1 matching 7 bases. CDR1 is MNHEY and CDR2 is SMNVEV in the germline V gene (reference sequence). The CDR3 has 13 residues. The V gene end was trimmed by 6 bases and the J gene end by 6 bases; junction bases not matched to a gene: 5. CDR3 region: CASSRTGGQPQHF. The CDR3 DNA is TGTGCCAGCAGCCGGACAGGAGGTCAGCCCCAGCATTTT.

This chain links TRBV24-1 with TRBJ1-2, with D unclear. CDR1 and CDR2 (germline): KGHDR, SFDVKD. V was shortened by 3 bases and J by 7 bases, with 11 bases between the two germline ends. CDR3 length: 13 amino acids. The CDR3 sequence: CATSDAGPGGYTF. The CDR3 DNA reads TGTGCCACCAGTGATGCAGGCCCTGGTGGCTACACCTTC.

V and J are TRBV2 and TRBJ2-1; 7 bases fit TRBD1. Losses at the gene ends were 3 bases for V and 5 bases for J; bases not matched to a gene: 4. The CDR3 is made up of 14 amino acids. CDR1 is SNHLY and CDR2 is FYNNEI in the germline V gene. The CDR3, as DNA: TGTGCCAGCAGTGAGGACAGGACGAACAATGAGCAGTTCTTC. It encodes CASSEDRTNNEQFF.

V usage is TRBV21-1 and J usage is TRBJ1-5; the table's D call, TRBD1, has no DNA check behind it. TRBV21-1 is listed as a pseudogene. This CDR3 has 16 residues. This CDR3 reads CASSNGTGPSNQPQHF. For the CDR3, the DNA is TGTGCCAGCAGCAATGGGACAGGGCCAAGCAATCAGCCCCAGCATTTT.

J is TRBJ1-1 and V is TRBV4-1; D remains ambiguous. Trimming pared 0 bases from V and 13 bases from J, leaving 21 bases between. There are 15 residues in the CDR3. Germline-derived CDR1 and CDR2 are MGHRA and YSYEKL. The CDR3 spells CASSQDLLGGLRGFF. The CDR3 DNA is TGCGCCAGCAGCCAAGATCTGCTCGGCGGTCTGAGAGGTTTCTTT.

The rearrangement links TRBV10-3 to TRBJ2-1; 14 positions match TRBD2. Germline CDR1 and CDR2: ENHRY and SYGVKD. J gave up 7 bases and V 8 bases, and 7 bases lay outside the gene matches. The CDR3 has 15 residues. CDR3 residues: CAIEKTSGGANEQFF. In DNA, the CDR3 is TGTGCCATCGAAAAGACTAGCGGGGGGGCTAATGAGCAGTTCTTC.

This clone has a single count. The V gene is TRBV2, the J gene TRBJ1-6; maybe TRBD1 (5 bases). The CDR3 contains 15 residues. Germline values: CDR1 SNHLY, CDR2 FYNNEI. The ends were cut back, 4 bases at V and 7 bases at J, with 14 bases in the middle. The CDR3 spells CASSGGWGDNSPLHF. Here the CDR3 DNA reads TGTGCCAGCAGTGGTGGCTGGGGGGACAATTCACCCCTCCACTTT.